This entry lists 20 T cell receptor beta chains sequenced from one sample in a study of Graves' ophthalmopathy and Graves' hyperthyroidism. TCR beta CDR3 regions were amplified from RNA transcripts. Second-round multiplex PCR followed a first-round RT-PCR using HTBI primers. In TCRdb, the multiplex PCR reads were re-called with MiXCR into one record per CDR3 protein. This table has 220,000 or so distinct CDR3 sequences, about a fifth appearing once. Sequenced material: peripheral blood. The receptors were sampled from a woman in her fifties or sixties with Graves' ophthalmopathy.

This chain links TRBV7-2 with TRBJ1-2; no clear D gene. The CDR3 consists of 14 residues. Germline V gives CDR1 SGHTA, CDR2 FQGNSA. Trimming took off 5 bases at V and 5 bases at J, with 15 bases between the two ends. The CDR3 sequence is CASSGRRQDYGYTF. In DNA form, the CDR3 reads TGTGCCAGCAGCGGTAGACGGCAGGATTATGGCTACACCTTC.

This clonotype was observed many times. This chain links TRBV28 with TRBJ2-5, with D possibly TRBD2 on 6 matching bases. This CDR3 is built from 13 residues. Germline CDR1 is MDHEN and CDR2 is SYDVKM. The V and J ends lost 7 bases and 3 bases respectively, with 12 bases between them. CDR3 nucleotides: TGTGCCAGCAACTCGGGACTTAAAGAGACCCAGTACTTC. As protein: CASNSGLKETQYF.

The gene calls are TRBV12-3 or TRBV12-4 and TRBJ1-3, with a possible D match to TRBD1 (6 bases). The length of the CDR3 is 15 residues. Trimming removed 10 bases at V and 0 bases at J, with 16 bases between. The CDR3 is CATRTAPSSGNTIYF. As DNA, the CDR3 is TGTGCCACCAGGACAGCCCCAAGCTCTGGAAACACCATATATTTT.

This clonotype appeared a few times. CDR3 coding DNA: TGCAGCAGGTGGGAAATCACAGATACGCAGTATTTT. This translates into CSRWEITDTQYF. The J gene is TRBJ2-3, the V gene TRBV20-1; D uncertain. Germline V gene data show CDR1 as DFQATT and CDR2 as SNEGSKA (reference sequence). The CDR3 is 12 residues long.

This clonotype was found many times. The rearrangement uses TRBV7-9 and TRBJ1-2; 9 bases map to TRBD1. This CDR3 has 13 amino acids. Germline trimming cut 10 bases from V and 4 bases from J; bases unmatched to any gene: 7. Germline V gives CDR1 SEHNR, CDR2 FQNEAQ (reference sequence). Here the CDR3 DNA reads TGTGCCATCGGACAGGGGAAAACCTATGGCTACACCTTC. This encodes CAIGQGKTYGYTF.

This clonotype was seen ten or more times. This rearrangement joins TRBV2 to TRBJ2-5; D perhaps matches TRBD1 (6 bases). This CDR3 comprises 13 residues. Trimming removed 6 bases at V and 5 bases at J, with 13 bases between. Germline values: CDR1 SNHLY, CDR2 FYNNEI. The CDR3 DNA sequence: TGTGCCAGCAGGGACAGCTGGGGGGAGACCCAGTACTTC. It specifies CASRDSWGETQYF.

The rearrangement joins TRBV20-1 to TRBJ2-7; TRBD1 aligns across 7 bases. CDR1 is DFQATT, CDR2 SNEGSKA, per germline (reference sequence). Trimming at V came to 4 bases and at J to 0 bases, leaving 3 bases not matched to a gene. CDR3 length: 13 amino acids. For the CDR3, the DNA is TGCAGTGCTATCCGACAGGGCTCCTACGAGCAGTACTTC. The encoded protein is CSAIRQGSYEQYF.

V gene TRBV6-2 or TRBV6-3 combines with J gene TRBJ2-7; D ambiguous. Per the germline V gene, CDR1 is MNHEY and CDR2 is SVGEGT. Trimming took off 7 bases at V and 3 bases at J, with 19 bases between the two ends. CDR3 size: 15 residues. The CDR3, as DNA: TGTGCCAGCACCTACAGAGATCAGGTTTTCTACGAGCAGTACTTC. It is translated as CASTYRDQVFYEQYF.

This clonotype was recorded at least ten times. The CDR3 loop is CSAPTAGGSYEQYF. In nucleotides, the CDR3 is TGCAGTGCTCCAACAGCGGGAGGGTCCTACGAGCAGTACTTC. This chain uses TRBV20-1 with TRBJ2-7, with TRBD2 identical over 10 bases. The germline V gene encodes CDR1 DFQATT and CDR2 SNEGSKA (reference sequence). Losses at the gene ends were 5 bases for V and 1 base for J; bases not matched to a gene: 5. The CDR3 has 14 residues.

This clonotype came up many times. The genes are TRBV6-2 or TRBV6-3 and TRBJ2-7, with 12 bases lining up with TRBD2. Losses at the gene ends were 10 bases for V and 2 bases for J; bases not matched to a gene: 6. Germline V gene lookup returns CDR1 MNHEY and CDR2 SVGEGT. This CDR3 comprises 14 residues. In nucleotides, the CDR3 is TGTGCCACCCAACTAGCGGGAGGAACCTACGAGCAGTACTTC. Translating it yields CATQLAGGTYEQYF.

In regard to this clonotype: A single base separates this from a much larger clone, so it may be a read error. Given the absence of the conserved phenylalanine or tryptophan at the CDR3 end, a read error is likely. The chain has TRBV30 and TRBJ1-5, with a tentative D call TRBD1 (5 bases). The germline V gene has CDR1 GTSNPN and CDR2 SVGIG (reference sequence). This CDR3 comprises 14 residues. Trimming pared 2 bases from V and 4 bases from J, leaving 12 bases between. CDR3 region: CAWSRTGGNQPQHV. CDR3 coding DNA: TGTGCCTGGAGTAGGACCGGGGGAAATCAGCCCCAGCATGTT.

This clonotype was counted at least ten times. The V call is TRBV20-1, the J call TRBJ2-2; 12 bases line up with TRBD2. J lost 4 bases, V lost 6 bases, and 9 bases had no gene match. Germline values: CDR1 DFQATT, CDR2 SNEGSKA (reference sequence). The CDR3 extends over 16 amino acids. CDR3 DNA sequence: TGCAGTGCCAATCGACTAGCGGGAGCGAGCACCGGGGAGCTGTTTTTT. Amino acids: CSANRLAGASTGELFF.

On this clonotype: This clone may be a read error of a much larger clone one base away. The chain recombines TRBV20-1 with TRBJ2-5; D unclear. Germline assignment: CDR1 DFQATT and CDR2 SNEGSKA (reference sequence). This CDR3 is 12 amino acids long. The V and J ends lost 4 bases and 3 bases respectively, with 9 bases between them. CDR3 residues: CSATWAEETQYF. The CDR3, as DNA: TGCAGTGCTACCTGGGCAGAAGAGACCCAGTACTTC.

CDR3 nucleotide sequence: TGCAGTGCTACCACCGGGACTAGCGGGGCAGATACGCAGTATTTT. This gives the protein CSATTGTSGADTQYF. The chain joins TRBV20-1 to TRBJ2-3, with TRBD2 identical over 13 bases. This CDR3 comprises 15 residues. Germline CDR1 DFQATT, CDR2 SNEGSKA (reference sequence). Trimming removed 4 bases from V and 4 bases from J; junction bases left unmatched: 5.

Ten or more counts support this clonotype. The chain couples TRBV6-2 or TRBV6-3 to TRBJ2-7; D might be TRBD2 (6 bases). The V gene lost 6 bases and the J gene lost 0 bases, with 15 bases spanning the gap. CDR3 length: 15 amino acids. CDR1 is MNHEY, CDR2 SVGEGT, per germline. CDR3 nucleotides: TGTGCCAGCAGCCCAGTAGCGGAGAGCTCCTACGAGCAGTACTTC. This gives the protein CASSPVAESSYEQYF.

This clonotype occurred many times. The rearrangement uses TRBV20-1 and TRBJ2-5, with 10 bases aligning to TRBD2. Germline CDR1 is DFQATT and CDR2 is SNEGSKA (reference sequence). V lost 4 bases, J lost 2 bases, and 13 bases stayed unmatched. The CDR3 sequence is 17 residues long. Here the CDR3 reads CSANDASGRRVQETQYF. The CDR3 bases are TGCAGTGCTAATGATGCTAGCGGGAGAAGGGTGCAAGAGACCCAGTACTTC.

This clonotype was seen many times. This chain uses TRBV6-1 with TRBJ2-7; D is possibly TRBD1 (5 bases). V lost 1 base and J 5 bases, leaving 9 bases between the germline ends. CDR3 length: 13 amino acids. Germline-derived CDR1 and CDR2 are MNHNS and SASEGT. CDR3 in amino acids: CASSEVPGNEQYF. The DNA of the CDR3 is TGTGCCAGCAGTGAAGTACCAGGGAACGAGCAGTACTTC.

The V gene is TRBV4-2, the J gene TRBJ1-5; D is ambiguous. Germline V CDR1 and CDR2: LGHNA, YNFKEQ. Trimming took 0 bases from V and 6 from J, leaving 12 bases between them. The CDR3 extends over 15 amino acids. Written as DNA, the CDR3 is TGTGCCAGCAGCCAAGACTGGGGTGCAGCTCAGCCCCAGCATTTT. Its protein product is CASSQDWGAAQPQHF.

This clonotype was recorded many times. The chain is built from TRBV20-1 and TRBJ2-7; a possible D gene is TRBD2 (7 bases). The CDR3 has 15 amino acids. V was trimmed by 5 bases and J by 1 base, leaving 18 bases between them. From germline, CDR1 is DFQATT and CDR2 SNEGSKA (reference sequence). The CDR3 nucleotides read TGCAGTGCTTGGGGGGGGGCGAGATTATCCTACGAGCAGTACTTC. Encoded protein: CSAWGGARLSYEQYF.

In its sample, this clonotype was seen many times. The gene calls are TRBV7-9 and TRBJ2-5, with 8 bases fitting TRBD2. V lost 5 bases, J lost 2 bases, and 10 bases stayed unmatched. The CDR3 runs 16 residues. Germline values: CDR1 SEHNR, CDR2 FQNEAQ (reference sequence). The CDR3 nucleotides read TGTGCCAGCAGCCCACGGCGACTAGCGAGTCAAGAGACCCAGTACTTC. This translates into CASSPRRLASQETQYF. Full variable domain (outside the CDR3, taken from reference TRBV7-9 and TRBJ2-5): DTGVSQNPRHKITKRGQNVTFRCDPISEHNRLYWYRQTLGQGPEFLTYFQNEAQLEKSRLLSDRFSAERPKGSFSTLEIQRTEQGDSAMYLCASSPRRLASQETQYFGPGTRLLVL.